These T cell receptor beta chains were read from a single sample in a study of cytomegalovirus exposure and HLA in healthy donors. Assay used: immunoSEQ multiplex PCR; TCRdb lists only in-frame clones, some missing. Its listing shows about 200,000 clones. Sequenced material: PBMCs. The source of these receptors is a woman younger than 45 in good health and CMV-seropositive. Both conserved end residues are part of each CDR3. A D gene is named only where the DNA matches it firmly.

TRBV6-1,TRBJ1-1,TRBD1,CASSERQGMNTEAFF,TGTGCCAGCAGTGAACGACAGGGAATGAACACTGAAGCTTTCTTT
TRBV2,TRBJ2-2,TRBD2,CASSEAASGVNTGELFF,TGTGCCAGCAGTGAAGCTGCTAGCGGGGTCAACACCGGGGAGCTGTTTTTT
TRBV15,TRBJ2-6,TRBD1,CATRRHRGTGANVLTF,TGTGCCACCAGGAGGCACAGGGGAACTGGGGCCAACGTCCTGACTTTC
TRBV4-3,TRBJ2-1,TRBD2,CASSHGRWSSGSFLNEQFF,TGCGCCAGCAGCCACGGGAGGTGGTCTAGCGGGAGTTTTTTGAATGAGCAGTTCTTC
TRBV7-9,TRBJ2-7,TRBD2,CASSSTAGVTPLNEQYF,TGTGCCAGCAGCTCGACAGCGGGGGTGACCCCTTTAAACGAGCAGTACTTC
TRBV6-5,TRBJ1-1,.,CASSSHKPAEEAFF,TGTGCCAGCAGTTCCCATAAGCCCGCGGAAGAAGCTTTCTTT
TRBV4-3,TRBJ2-1,TRBD2,CASSQRGGSSYNEQFF,TGCGCCAGCAGCCAAAGGGGAGGGAGCTCCTACAATGAGCAGTTCTTC
TRBV6-1,TRBJ2-1,.,CASSLERTYNEQFF,TGTGCCAGCAGTCTCGAGCGGACTTACAATGAGCAGTTCTTC
TRBV4-2,TRBJ1-6,.,CASSRPGVGAPLHF,TGTGCCAGCAGCCGACCCGGGGTCGGGGCACCCCTCCACTTT
TRBV25-1,TRBJ1-4,TRBD1,CASSDRTGRTRANEKLFF,TGTGCCAGCAGTGATCGGACAGGCCGAACGCGGGCTAATGAAAAACTGTTTTTT
TRBV4-1,TRBJ2-1,TRBD2,CASSQDRLSGATYNEQFF,TGCGCCAGCAGCCAAGATCGGCTAAGCGGGGCAACTTACAATGAGCAGTTCTTC
TRBV6-1,TRBJ2-7,.,CASSEGSGLTYEQYF,TGTGCCAGCAGTGAAGGGTCAGGGCTTACCTACGAGCAGTACTTC
TRBV19,TRBJ1-2,.,CASSIKGADGRGYGYTF,TGTGCCAGTAGTATTAAAGGGGCAGACGGCCGTGGGTATGGCTACACCTTC
TRBV5-6,TRBJ2-2,.,CASSLTGLDTGELFF,TGTGCCAGCAGCTTGACAGGGTTGGACACCGGGGAGCTGTTTTTT
TRBV11-3,TRBJ1-1,.,CASSLRPAGTEAFF,TGTGCCAGCAGCTTACGGCCGGCGGGCACTGAAGCTTTCTTT
TRBV5-1,TRBJ2-2,TRBD2,CASSPGTSGLWGTGELFF,TGCGCCAGCAGCCCAGGGACTAGCGGGCTCTGGGGCACCGGGGAGCTGTTTTTT
TRBV7-9,TRBJ1-2,TRBD1,CASSNGQGAYGYTF,TGTGCCAGCAGCAACGGACAGGGAGCCTATGGCTACACCTTC
TRBV28,TRBJ2-7,TRBD1,CASSSGTGRYEQYF,TGTGCCAGCAGTTCCGGGACAGGGCGATACGAGCAGTACTTC
TRBV5-1,TRBJ1-2,TRBD1,CASSTGQGNGYTF,TGCGCCAGCAGCACGGGACAGGGAAATGGCTACACCTTC
TRBV9,TRBJ1-2,.,CASSVVGSGNYGYTF,TGTGCCAGCAGCGTAGTAGGGAGCGGTAACTATGGCTACACCTTC
TRBV25-1,TRBJ2-7,TRBD2,CASSELLAGGEQYF,TGTGCCAGCAGTGAATTGCTAGCGGGGGGCGAGCAGTACTTC
TRBV2,TRBJ2-7,TRBD1,CASSPGTGRYEQYF,TGTGCCAGCAGTCCCGGGACAGGGAGGTACGAGCAGTACTTC
TRBV27,TRBJ1-2,.,CASSFAGEGGYTF,TGTGCCAGCAGTTTCGCGGGCGAGGGTGGCTACACCTTC
TRBV28,TRBJ2-7,.,CASSLISGALEQYF,TGTGCCAGCAGTTTGATTAGCGGAGCCTTGGAGCAGTACTTC
TRBV27,TRBJ1-3,.,CASSDRSLNTIYF,TGTGCCAGCAGCGACAGGAGCCTAAACACCATATATTTT
TRBV19,TRBJ1-1,.,CASSVRVATEAFF,TGTGCCAGTAGTGTCAGGGTGGCAACTGAAGCTTTCTTT
TRBV5-1,TRBJ1-2,.,CASSLVQGRGYGYTF,TGCGCCAGCAGCTTGGTACAGGGACGCGGCTATGGCTACACCTTC
TRBV7-9,TRBJ2-7,.,CASSLTLYEQYF,TGTGCCAGCAGCTTAACCCTCTACGAGCAGTACTTC
TRBV27,TRBJ2-1,TRBD1,CASRTGTGRANEQFF,TGTGCCAGCAGGACCGGGACAGGGAGAGCCAATGAGCAGTTCTTC
TRBV4-2,TRBJ2-7,TRBD2,CASSQAGTSGIFHEQYF,TGTGCCAGCAGCCAAGCAGGGACTAGCGGGATTTTTCACGAGCAGTACTTC
TRBV21-1,TRBJ2-1,.,CASPIIGGTSGVLFSYNEQFF,TGTGCCAGCCCCATTATCGGTGGGACTAGCGGGGTCCTTTTCTCCTACAATGAGCAGTTCTTC
TRBV7-2,TRBJ1-2,TRBD1,CASSLDGQGLGYTF,TGTGCCAGCAGCTTAGACGGACAGGGGTTGGGCTACACCTTC
TRBV12-2,TRBJ1-1,.,CASRGHGGCNTEAFF,TGTGCAAGTCGCGGCCACGGGGGGTGTAACACTGAAGCTTTCTTT
TRBV6-1,TRBJ2-3,TRBD2,CASSELAGGGTDTQYF,TGTGCCAGCAGTGAACTAGCGGGGGGGGGAACAGATACGCAGTATTTT
TRBV6-5,TRBJ2-7,.,CASSHTPYEQYF,TGTGCCAGCAGTCACACCCCTTACGAGCAGTACTTC
TRBV5-1,TRBJ1-4,TRBD1,CASSFLGQAGEKLFF,TGCGCCAGCAGCTTCCTGGGACAGGCGGGTGAAAAACTGTTTTTT
TRBV5-1,TRBJ2-2,.,CASSFQESTGELFF,TGCGCCAGCAGCTTTCAGGAATCCACCGGGGAGCTGTTTTTT
TRBV18,TRBJ2-2,TRBD2,CASSPPRGVNTGELFF,TGTGCCAGCTCACCACCGCGGGGGGTCAACACCGGGGAGCTGTTTTTT
TRBV12-5,TRBJ2-2,.,CATQTGNTGELFF,TGTGCTACACAGACAGGGAACACCGGGGAGCTGTTTTTT
TRBV5-4,TRBJ2-7,.,CASSSTYEQYF,TGTGCCAGCAGCTCAACCTACGAGCAGTACTTC
TRBV28,TRBJ1-2,TRBD1,CASTSGTGAIYGYTF,TGTGCCAGCACCTCAGGGACAGGGGCAATCTATGGCTACACCTTC
TRBV19,TRBJ1-4,.,CASLHSNRGLFF,TGTGCCAGTCTTCATTCCAATCGCGGACTGTTTTTT
TRBV20-1,TRBJ1-5,.,CSANFRGVQHF,TGCAGTGCTAATTTCAGGGGAGTCCAGCATTTT
TRBV19,TRBJ2-7,.,CASEDIYYEQYF,TGTGCCAGTGAGGACATTTACTACGAGCAGTACTTC
TRBV5-4,TRBJ1-4,.,CASSLGGFTEKLFF,TGTGCCAGCAGCTTGGGAGGGTTTACTGAAAAACTGTTTTTT
TRBV4-2,TRBJ1-1,.,CASSLSPDTEAFF,TGTGCCAGCAGTTTATCTCCAGACACTGAAGCTTTCTTT
TRBV5-6,TRBJ2-7,TRBD1,CASRLTGGAGVYEQYF,TGTGCCAGCAGACTTACAGGGGGCGCAGGGGTCTACGAGCAGTACTTC
TRBV4-1,TRBJ1-1,TRBD1,CASSHSGQFTEAFF,TGCGCCAGCAGCCACTCGGGACAGTTCACTGAAGCTTTCTTT
TRBV5-4,TRBJ2-1,.,CASSLSAGATYNEQFF,TGTGCCAGCAGCTTGTCGGCGGGGGCTACCTACAATGAGCAGTTCTTC
TRBV11-2,TRBJ1-2,.,CASSTAGANYGYTF,TGTGCCAGCAGCACTGCGGGGGCTAACTATGGCTACACCTTC
TRBV11-2,TRBJ2-1,.,CASSSRVTGYNEQFF,TGTGCCAGCAGCTCCAGGGTTACGGGCTACAATGAGCAGTTCTTC
TRBV5-4,TRBJ1-1,.,CASRREGEAFF,TGTGCCAGCAGACGTGAGGGTGAAGCTTTCTTT
TRBV5-8,TRBJ1-2,.,CASSPTGSGYTF,TGTGCCAGCAGCCCCACGGGGTCCGGCTACACCTTC
TRBV28,TRBJ1-1,TRBD1,CASSSGQGLTNTEAFF,TGTGCCAGCAGTTCGGGACAGGGGCTAACGAACACTGAAGCTTTCTTT
TRBV28,TRBJ2-1,TRBD2,CASSLQAGGTYNEQFF,TGTGCCAGCAGTTTACAGGCGGGGGGCACCTACAATGAGCAGTTCTTC